This T cell receptor (beta chain) originates from a study of beta chain features in type 1 diabetes. cDNA synthesis used the whole RNA isolate, giving expressed TCRB sequences. Sequenced by immunoSEQ multiplex PCR; TCRdb stores in-frame clones only, minus some. The data show 430,000 or so clones, with over 10% seen just once and over 0.035% held by the top ten. Germline V CDR1 and CDR2: SGHTA, FQGTGA. This CDR3 has 15 residues. Trimming left V 2 bases short and J 4 bases short, with 15 bases between. This clone came up a few times. The sequence derives from a woman under 30 in good health. The sequenced sample consisted of naive CD4+ T cells from blood. The chain has TRBV7-3 and TRBJ2-7; a weak D match, TRBD2 (6 bases). This chain's CDR3 is CASSLGGGSPYEQYV. The CDR3 region has the DNA TGTGCCAGCAGCTTAGGAGGAGGGTCTCCTTACGAGCAGTACGTC.